The subject of this entry is one T cell receptor (beta chain). The antigen is not known. These data belong to a study of T cell repertoires in cytomegalovirus infection. For the study at large: TCR beta signatures that were public indicated CMV infection and matching HLA type. Findings of the study overall: HLA-C-restricted CMV clonotypes gave the most frequent clonotype in two of eight donors. Pooled public TCR beta family frequency picked out CMV carriers with the relevant HLA.

The V gene's germline CDR1 is LNHDA and CDR2 SQIVND (reference sequence). Trimming cost V 7 bases and J 4 bases, with 17 bases left between them. CDR3 length: 15 residues. TCRdb re-called the reads with MiXCR, one entry per CDR3 protein. The table lists some 100,000 distinct CDR3 sequences, about 22% of them singletons. The J gene is TRBJ2-1, the V gene TRBV19, with a possible D match to TRBD1 (5 bases). The source is a human donor in good health (CMV status not recorded). Some clones in this sample may be carry-over from other donors' samples. The source material was CD8+ T cells from PBMCs. CDR3 loop: CASTHQGWGYNEQFF. CDR3 coding DNA: TGTGCCAGTACCCATCAGGGCTGGGGTTACAATGAGCAGTTCTTC.